This TCR beta chain appears in the sequencing data of a study of cytomegalovirus exposure and HLA in healthy donors. Study-wide results and limits: A few CMV-associated chains were confirmed in vitro to be specific for CMV antigens.

The donors (healthy individuals) were bone marrow donors. Points on this clone: The antigen remains unidentified.

V was pared by 5 bases and J by 10 bases, with 18 bases between. The germline V gene encodes CDR1 GTSNPN and CDR2 SVGIG (reference sequence). The CDR3 length is 14 residues. Vbeta (60) and Jbeta (13) primers were used in the PCR. The assay was immunoSEQ multiplex PCR, and TCRdb's table has in-frame clones only and misses some. Altogether a few hundred thousand clones are present, 92% being singletons, with the ten largest covering approximately 1.5%. J is TRBJ1-6 and V is TRBV30; D is ambiguous. The clonotype was recovered from a girl aged 2 to 9 in good health and CMV-seronegative. Sample: PBMCs. The CDR3 loop reads CAWAPRAGASPLHF. In DNA, the CDR3 is TGTGCCTGGGCCCCCCGGGCGGGAGCGTCACCCCTCCACTTT.